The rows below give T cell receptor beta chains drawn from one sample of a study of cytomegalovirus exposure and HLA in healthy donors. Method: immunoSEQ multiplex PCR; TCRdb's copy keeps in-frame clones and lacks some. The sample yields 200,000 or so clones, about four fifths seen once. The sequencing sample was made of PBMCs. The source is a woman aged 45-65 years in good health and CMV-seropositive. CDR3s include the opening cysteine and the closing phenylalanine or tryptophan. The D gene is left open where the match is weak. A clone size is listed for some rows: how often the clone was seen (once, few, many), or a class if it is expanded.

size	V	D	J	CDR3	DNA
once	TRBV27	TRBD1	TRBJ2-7	CASSFGTGGEQYF	TGTGCCAGCAGTTTTGGGACAGGAGGCGAGCAGTACTTC
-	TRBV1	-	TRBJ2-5	CTSSQVGLTANQETQYF	TGCACCAGCAGCCAAGTCGGACTAACGGCTAACCAAGAGACCCAGTACTTC
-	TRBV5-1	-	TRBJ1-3	CASANGISGNTIYF	TGCGCCAGCGCTAACGGGATCTCTGGAAACACCATATATTTT
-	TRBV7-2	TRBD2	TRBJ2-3	CASSLSWTSGTDTQYF	TGTGCCAGCAGCTTAAGCTGGACTAGCGGCACAGATACGCAGTATTTT
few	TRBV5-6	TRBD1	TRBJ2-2	CASSFGTGNTGELFF	TGTGCCAGCAGCTTCGGGACAGGGAACACCGGGGAGCTGTTTTTT
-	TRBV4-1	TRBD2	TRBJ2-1	CASSLTGTSGGGSYNEQFF	TGCGCCAGCAGTCTGACCGGGACTAGCGGGGGGGGGTCCTACAATGAGCAGTTCTTC
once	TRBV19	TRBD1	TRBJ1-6	CASSMNGQGNSPLHF	TGTGCCAGTAGTATGAATGGACAGGGGAATTCACCCCTCCACTTT
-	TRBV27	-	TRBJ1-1	CASSFRRGNTEAFF	TGTGCCAGCAGTTTTCGCCGGGGGAACACTGAAGCTTTCTTT
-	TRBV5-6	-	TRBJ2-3	CASSLVRTPDPDTQYF	TGTGCCAGCAGCTTGGTTCGGACTCCGGACCCAGATACGCAGTATTTT
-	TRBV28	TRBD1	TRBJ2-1	CASRGQAYNEQFF	TGTGCCAGCCGGGGACAGGCCTACAATGAGCAGTTCTTC
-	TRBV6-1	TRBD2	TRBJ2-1	CASGVQRGGINEQFF	TGTGCCAGCGGGGTGCAGCGGGGGGGCATAAATGAGCAGTTCTTC
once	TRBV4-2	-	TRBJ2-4	CASSQGDPRGGVANIQYF	TGTGCCAGCAGCCAAGGGGATCCTAGGGGGGGGGTAGCAAACATTCAGTACTTC
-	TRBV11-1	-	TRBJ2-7	CASSLGAGTYEQYF	TGTGCCAGCAGCTTAGGGGCCGGAACCTACGAGCAGTACTTC
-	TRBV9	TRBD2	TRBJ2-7	CASSVTSGANYEQYF	TGTGCCAGCAGCGTGACTAGCGGGGCGAACTACGAGCAGTACTTC
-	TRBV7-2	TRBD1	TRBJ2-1	CASSLADRGVTYNEQFF	TGTGCCAGCAGCTTAGCCGACAGGGGAGTCACCTACAATGAGCAGTTCTTC
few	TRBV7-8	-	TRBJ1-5	CASSLEGVSNQPQHF	TGTGCCAGCAGCTTAGAGGGGGTGAGCAATCAGCCCCAGCATTTT
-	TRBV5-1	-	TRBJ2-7	CASSGAGFYEQYF	TGCGCCAGCAGCGGAGCAGGGTTTTACGAGCAGTACTTC
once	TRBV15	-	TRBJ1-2	CATSRENYGYTF	TGTGCCACCAGCAGGGAGAACTATGGCTACACCTTC
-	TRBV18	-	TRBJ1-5	CASSPFGDNQPQHF	TGTGCCAGCTCACCTTTCGGGGACAATCAGCCCCAGCATTTT
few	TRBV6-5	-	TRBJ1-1	CASSVRENTEAFF	TGTGCCAGCAGTGTCAGGGAGAACACTGAAGCTTTCTTT
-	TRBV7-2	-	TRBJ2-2	CASSLNRQTGELFF	TGTGCCAGCAGCTTAAACAGGCAGACCGGGGAGCTGTTTTTT
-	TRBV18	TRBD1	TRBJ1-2	CASSPTTGSSDDYTF	TGTGCCAGCTCACCAACGACAGGGTCGAGTGACGACTACACCTTC
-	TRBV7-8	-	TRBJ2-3	CASSLTRQTDTSTDTQYF	TGTGCCAGCAGCTTGACCAGACAGACAGACACTAGCACAGATACGCAGTATTTT
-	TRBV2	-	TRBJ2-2	CATPRGMGTGELFF	TGTGCCACCCCACGGGGGATGGGGACCGGGGAGCTGTTTTTT
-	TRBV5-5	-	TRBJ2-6	CASDSSGANVLTF	TGTGCCAGTGACAGCTCTGGGGCCAACGTCCTGACTTTC
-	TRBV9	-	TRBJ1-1	CASSVQGIGGTEAFF	TGTGCCAGCAGCGTACAGGGGATCGGTGGCACTGAAGCTTTCTTT
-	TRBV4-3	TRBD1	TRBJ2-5	CASSHEMTGWETQYF	TGCGCCAGCAGCCATGAAATGACAGGGTGGGAGACCCAGTACTTC
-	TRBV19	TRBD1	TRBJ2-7	CASSRTGGSSYEQYF	TGTGCCAGTAGTCGAACAGGGGGAAGCTCCTACGAGCAGTACTTC
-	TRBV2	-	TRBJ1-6	CASSEGTFFNSPLHF	TGTGCCAGCAGTGAAGGGACATTCTTTAATTCACCCCTCCACTTT
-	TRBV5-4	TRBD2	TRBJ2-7	CASSLIGGLLSYEQYF	TGTGCCAGCAGCTTGATCGGGGGGTTACTCTCCTACGAGCAGTACTTC
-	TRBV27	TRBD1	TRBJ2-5	CASSPLGQGKETQYF	TGTGCCAGCAGTCCCCTAGGACAGGGGAAGGAGACCCAGTACTTC
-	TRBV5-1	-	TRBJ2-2	CASRQGTGELFF	TGCGCCAGCAGACAGGGCACTGGGGAGCTGTTTTTT
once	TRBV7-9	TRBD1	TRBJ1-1	CASRSMDRGGTEAFF	TGTGCCAGCAGATCGATGGACAGGGGAGGCACTGAAGCTTTTTTT
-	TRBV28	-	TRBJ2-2	CASTRDFTGELFF	TGTGCCAGCACTAGGGACTTCACCGGGGAGCTGTTTTTT
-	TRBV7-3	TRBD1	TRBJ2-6	CASGPQGAGANVLTF	TGTGCCAGCGGACCTCAGGGGGCTGGGGCCAACGTCCTGACTTTC
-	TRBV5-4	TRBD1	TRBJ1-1	CASSQGQGVQAFF	TGTGCCAGCAGCCAAGGACAGGGGGTCCAAGCTTTCTTT
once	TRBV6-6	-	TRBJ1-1	CASLRETEAFF	TGTGCCAGCCTCAGGGAAACTGAAGCTTTCTTT
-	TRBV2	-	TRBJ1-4	CASVVGGRNEKLFF	TGTGCCAGCGTTGTCGGGGGACGGAATGAAAAACTGTTTTTT
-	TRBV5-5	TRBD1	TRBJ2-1	CASSRTGEYNEQFF	TGTGCCAGCAGCCGGACAGGGGAATACAATGAGCAGTTCTTC
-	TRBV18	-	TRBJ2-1	CASSPQAGSGYNEQFF	TGTGCCAGCTCACCACAGGCGGGGTCGGGATACAATGAGCAGTTCTTC
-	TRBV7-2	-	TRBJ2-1	CASSSQGGNEQFF	TGTGCCAGCAGCTCACAGGGAGGGAATGAGCAGTTCTTC
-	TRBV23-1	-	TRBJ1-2	CARCRDFYGYTF	TGCGCCCGTTGTCGGGATTTCTATGGCTACACCTTC
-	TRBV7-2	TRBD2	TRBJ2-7	CASSPWTSGEQYF	TGTGCCAGCAGCCCTTGGACTAGTGGCGAGCAGTACTTC
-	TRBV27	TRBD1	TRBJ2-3	CASSLSGSNRGQGDTQYF	TGTGCCAGCAGTTTATCTGGTAGCAACAGGGGGCAAGGAGATACGCAGTATTTT
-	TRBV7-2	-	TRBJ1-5	CASTPGQLSNQPQHF	TGTGCCAGCACCCCCGGACAGCTTAGCAATCAGCCCCAGCATTTT
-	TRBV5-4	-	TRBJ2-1	CASSLALDSYNEQFF	TGTGCCAGCAGCTTGGCCCTGGACAGTTACAATGAGCAGTTCTTC
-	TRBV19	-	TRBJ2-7	CASSIVSGSYEQYF	TGTGCCAGTAGTATAGTCAGCGGTTCCTACGAGCAGTACTTC
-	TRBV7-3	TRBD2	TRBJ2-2	CASSPRRGGVTGELFF	TGTGCCAGCAGCCCCCGCCGGGGGGGAGTCACCGGGGAGCTGTTTTTT
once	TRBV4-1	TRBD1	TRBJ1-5	CASSLQGEMYPQHF	TGCGCCAGCAGCCTACAGGGGGAAATGTACCCCCAGCATTTT
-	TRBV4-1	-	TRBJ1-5	CASSQEREQPQHF	TGCGCCAGCAGCCAAGAGCGGGAACAGCCCCAGCATTTT
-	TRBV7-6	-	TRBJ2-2	CASNTLGNTGELFF	TGTGCCAGCAACACCCTTGGGAACACCGGGGAGCTGTTTTTT
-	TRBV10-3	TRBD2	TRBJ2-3	CAITGLAGGRDTQYF	TGTGCCATCACCGGACTAGCGGGGGGGCGAGATACGCAGTATTTT
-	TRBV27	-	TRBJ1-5	CASSLDRLSNQPQHF	TGTGCCAGCAGTTTAGATAGATTGAGCAATCAGCCCCAGCATTTT
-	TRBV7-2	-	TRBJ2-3	CASSPTRSDTQYF	TGTGCCAGCAGCCCGACGAGGTCAGATACGCAGTATTTT
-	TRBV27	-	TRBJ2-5	CASSLSWGPEETQYF	TGTGCCAGCAGTTTATCTTGGGGGCCTGAGGAGACCCAGTACTTC
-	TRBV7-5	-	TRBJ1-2	CARSLPSQAGYTF	TGTGCCAGAAGCTTACCCTCCCAGGCAGGCTACACCTTC
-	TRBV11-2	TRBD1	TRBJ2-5	CASSPRTGSGEETQYF	TGTGCCAGCAGCCCCCGGACAGGTTCGGGTGAAGAGACCCAGTACTTC
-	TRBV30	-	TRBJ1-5	CAWSPQGGQPQHF	TGTGCCTGGAGTCCCCAGGGCGGCCAGCCCCAGCATTTT
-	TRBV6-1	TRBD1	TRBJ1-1	CASSARTGPEAFF	TGTGCCAGCAGTGCTAGGACAGGGCCTGAAGCTTTCTTT